This T cell receptor beta chain is from a study of T cells in Graves' hyperthyroidism and ophthalmopathy. Study-level findings and limits: Peripheral blood also featured most of the thyroid clonotypes expanded above 0.001.

J lost 4 bases, V lost 4 bases, and 9 bases had no gene match. The CDR3 consists of 16 residues. Germline CDR1 reads SGDLS; CDR2 reads YYNGEE. This clonotype has just a few counts. Its cognate antigen is unknown. Amplified TCR beta CDR3 regions came from RNA transcripts. HTBI primers were used for first-round RT-PCR of the TCR CDR3. MiXCR, run by TCRdb on the multiplex PCR reads, gives a single entry per CDR3 protein. The sample has 530,000 or so distinct CDR3 sequences; around 24% are singletons. Clinical symptoms, serum thyroxine, TRAb, thyroid ultrasound and orbital computed tomography informed diagnoses. PBMCs stemmed from about 9.5 ml fresh peripheral blood.

This sequence was found in a woman in her 30s with Graves' ophthalmopathy. This rearrangement joins TRBV9 to TRBJ2-7; 12 nucleotides line up with TRBD2. Specimen: blood. CDR3 DNA: TGTGCCAGCAGCCTATCTCCTAGCGGGGGGGGATACGAGCAGTACTTC. Amino acids: CASSLSPSGGGYEQYF. The full variable domain, rest sourced from reference TRBV9 and TRBJ2-7, is DSGVTQTPKHLITATGQRVTLRCSPRSGDLSVYWYQQSLDQGLQFLIQYYNGEERAKGNILERFSAQQFPDLHSELNLSSLELGDSALYFCASSLSPSGGGYEQYFGPGTRLTVT.